What follows is one T cell receptor beta chain and its context. Its antigen specificity is not known. Base qualities were left out, and no much larger clone turns up one base away. The data were taken from a study of T cells in Graves' hyperthyroidism and ophthalmopathy (dated by TCRdb to about 2019). Background for the entire study: Peripheral blood was collected at initial diagnosis, before any treatment. A discovery cohort of approximately 97 patients, roughly 40 with Graves' ophthalmopathy and 55 to 60 with stable Graves' hyperthyroidism, was used to find distinguishing TCR V-J signatures. Whether ophthalmopathy could be predicted prospectively was tested in an independent validation cohort made up of roughly 20 hyperthyroidism patients plus 17 patients who later progressed to ophthalmopathy. The roughly 91 discovery patients were randomly divided into training and test sets at a 7:3 ratio. The study also compared thyroid tissue and blood T-cell repertoires from several Graves' hyperthyroidism patients. Following sampling, methimazole starting at 30 mg daily was given to hyperthyroidism patients, and high-dose intravenous methylprednisolone was given to ophthalmopathy patients. The paper describes TCR Vbeta CDR3 sequencing of 135 peripheral blood samples, made up of about 40 ophthalmopathy patients, around 78 hyperthyroidism patients and approximately 17 progressor patients.

TCR beta CDR3 regions were amplified from RNA transcripts. The TCR CDR3 was subjected to a first round of RT-PCR using the HTBI primer set and the Qiagen OneStep RT-PCR kit. Libraries were constructed in a second round of multiplex PCR, after which size selection and purification were carried out. The libraries were sequenced on an Illumina HiSeq2000 using paired-end 100 bp reads. Processing in the source paper ran as follows. Raw data were processed with SOAPnuke, discarding reads with adapters, uncalled bases, mean Phred below 15, or no exact constant-primer or identifier match. COPE v1.2.5 was used to merge the high-quality paired reads, and each unique nucleotide sequence was defined as a clonotype. MiTCR v1.1 was used to align clonotypes to the IMGT TRBV, TRBD and TRBJ reference segments. The analysis included only V-J combinations with a frequency above 0.0001, which together covered 99% to 99.2% of the repertoires. The TCS score was defined as the ratio of F50 (clonal expansion) to E x V (chaos), calculated using BLOSUM62-based TCRdist between CDR3 peptides within each V-J. Welch's t-statistics and random forest reduced 450 to 600 V-J features to 13, which were used in a naive Bayes classifier (R e1071). TCRdb reanalyzed the raw reads on its own, using fastp at Q25 for trimming and MiXCR for clone calling, and kept in-frame beta chains. Rows matching on CDR3 protein sequence are summarized as one entry with the most common DNA and genes. The V and J calls here are based on TCRdb, not the publication. The sample has around 270,000 distinct CDR3 sequences on record, around a fifth of them singletons. The ten largest clonotypes hold less than 45% of the sample.

Moderately to severely active disease, a Clinical Activity Score of at least 3, a NOSPECS grade of at least 4, and a duration under 3 months were present in ophthalmopathy patients. Exclusion was applied to patients with uncontrolled infections, other autoimmune diseases, pregnancy or lactation. Diagnoses were established on the basis of clinical symptoms, serum thyroxine and TRAb, thyroid ultrasound, and orbital computed tomography. Ficoll-Paque density gradient centrifugation was used to isolate PBMCs from about 9 ml of fresh peripheral blood. Total RNA was extracted using Trizol reagent, and RNA quality was assessed on an Agilent 2100 Bioanalyzer. The CDR3 holds 14 amino acids from the cysteine to the phenylalanine. This entry keeps only the CDR3 DNA: 42 bases, framed from base 1. From the germline V gene (reference sequence), CDR1 is LNHDA and CDR2 is SQIVND. The V and J ends are trimmed by 2 bases and 1 base, leaving 6 bases between them.

The paper as a whole reports these results and caveats: A 13 V-J signature model separated ophthalmopathy from stable hyperthyroidism, with nearly 90% sensitivity and roughly 82% specificity in cross-validation and 80%/75% in testing. Most expanded thyroid clonotypes (frequency above 0.001) were also found in blood, which suggests that blood repertoires may mirror thyroid immune responses. Sample size was not statistically predetermined, and blinding of investigators to group allocation was not performed. In validation, the model predicted progression to ophthalmopathy a median of 6.5 months before onset, with roughly 68% sensitivity and roughly 72% specificity.

Material for sequencing was blood. This sequence originates from a man in his forties or fifties with Graves' ophthalmopathy. This chain is built from TRBV19 and TRBJ2-1; the D gene is perhaps TRBD1, from 5 matching bases. For the CDR3, the sequence is CASSIRGSYNEQFF. The nucleotide sequence reads TGTGCCAGTAGTATAAGGGGTTCCTACAATGAGCAGTTCTTC.